The TCR beta chain under discussion was sequenced for a study of blood T cell repertoires in COVID-19. After removal of 5 bases from V and 4 bases from J, the junction contained 6 bases not matched to a gene. The CDR3 runs to 15 residues. Germline loops: CDR1 MNHEY, CDR2 SVGEGT. Only in-frame clones appear in the TCRdb table, and some are missing; sequencing was by immunoSEQ multiplex PCR. The table records 100,000 to 150,000 clones, 85% to 90% of them present only once. V is TRBV6-2 or TRBV6-3 and J is TRBJ2-1, with TRBD1 matching over 9 bases. The specimen sequenced was peripheral blood. The origin of this receptor is a woman aged 80 or older with COVID-19, enrolled during active disease. Here the CDR3 reads CASSGGQGKYNEQFF. CDR3 coding DNA: TGTGCCAGCAGTGGGGGACAGGGAAAATACAATGAGCAGTTCTTC.